A selection of T cell receptor beta chains follows, all from one sample in a study of T cell responses to AZD1222 COVID-19 vaccine. Profiling relied on immunoSEQ multiplex PCR, and the TCRdb table lists in-frame clones only, not all of them. The repertoire holds roughly 170,000 clones, with 87% as singletons. The sample was peripheral blood, taken on day 0 of AZD1222 vaccination. These receptors all stem from an adult in good health. CDR3s include the opening cysteine and the closing phenylalanine or tryptophan. Fields, in order: D gene, V gene, J gene, clone size, CDR3 protein, CDR3 DNA. A D gene is named only where the DNA matches it firmly. The listing skips clone size in some rows; elsewhere it reads once, few, many or a size class.

>NA|TRBV19|TRBJ2-1|NA
CASSIVYADEQFF
TGTGCCAGTAGTATTGTCTATGCTGATGAGCAGTTCTTC
>NA|TRBV18|TRBJ1-2|NA
CASSLMEDYGYTF
TGTGCCAGCTCACTTATGGAGGACTATGGCTACACCTTC
>TRBD2|TRBV7-2|TRBJ2-2|few
CASSLGGRANTGELFF
TGTGCCAGCAGCTTGGGCGGGAGGGCGAACACCGGGGAGCTGTTTTTT
>TRBD1|TRBV7-3|TRBJ1-1|NA
CASSLGTGTMHRNTEAFF
TGTGCCAGCAGCCTAGGGACAGGGACTATGCACAGGAACACTGAAGCTTTCTTT
>TRBD2|TRBV5-1|TRBJ2-1|few
CASSRGLAGAYNEQFF
TGCGCCAGCAGCCGAGGACTAGCGGGGGCCTACAATGAGCAGTTCTTC
>NA|TRBV4-1|TRBJ2-1|NA
CASSPTTLSYNEQFF
TGCGCCAGCAGTCCTACTACACTCTCCTACAATGAGCAGTTCTTC
>NA|TRBV15|TRBJ1-4|medium-sized
CATSRDIGPGNEKLFF
TGTGCCACCAGCAGAGATATTGGGCCCGGTAATGAAAAACTGTTTTTT
>NA|TRBV19|TRBJ1-1|NA
CASSILENTEAFF
TGTGCCAGTAGTATTTTGGAAAACACTGAAGCTTTCTTT
>NA|TRBV27|TRBJ1-2|NA
CATRASGVGYTF
TGTGCCACCAGAGCTAGCGGGGTCGGCTACACCTTC
>NA|TRBV14|TRBJ1-2|NA
CAGLGYGYTF
TGTGCCGGTCTGGGTTATGGCTACACCTTC
>NA|TRBV19|TRBJ1-4|NA
CASSILRSEKLFF
TGTGCCAGTAGTATCTTAAGAAGTGAAAAACTGTTTTTT
>NA|TRBV28|TRBJ2-3|NA
CASSLRADTQYF
TGTGCCAGCAGTTTAAGGGCAGATACGCAGTATTTT
>NA|TRBV7-9|TRBJ1-2|NA
CASSSTGSGYTF
TGTGCCAGCAGCTCTACAGGCTCGGGCTACACCTTC
>NA|TRBV5-1|TRBJ2-3|NA
CASRELLSTDTQYF
TGCGCCAGCAGAGAGCTCCTGAGCACAGATACGCAGTATTTT
>NA|TRBV5-1|TRBJ2-1|NA
CASSLGASLNEQFF
TGCGCCAGCAGCTTGGGGGCTAGCTTGAATGAGCAGTTCTTC
>TRBD2|TRBV29-1|TRBJ2-3|once
CSVGGSGIRTDTQYF
TGCAGCGTTGGGGGGAGCGGGATTCGCACAGATACGCAGTATTTT
>TRBD1|TRBV7-9|TRBJ1-1|NA
CASSLRRGHTEAFF
TGTGCCAGCAGCTTGAGGAGGGGGCACACTGAAGCTTTCTTT
>NA|TRBV6-4|TRBJ1-1|NA
CASSDQEGLGAFF
TGTGCCAGCAGTGACCAGGAGGGGCTAGGCGCTTTCTTT
>TRBD1|TRBV5-5|TRBJ1-4|NA
CASSLTGQGNEKLFF
TGTGCCAGCAGCTTGACGGGACAGGGGAACGAAAAACTGTTTTTT
>TRBD2|TRBV28|TRBJ2-4|once
CASSVAGGAKNIQYF
TGTGCCAGCAGCGTAGCGGGAGGAGCCAAAAACATTCAGTACTTC
>NA|TRBV6-5|TRBJ1-5|NA
CASSYLGPNQPQHF
TGTGCCAGCAGTTACTTAGGTCCTAATCAGCCCCAGCATTTT
>NA|TRBV7-2|TRBJ2-7|NA
CASTLIGEQYF
TGTGCCAGCACCCTTATCGGGGAGCAGTACTTC
>NA|TRBV28|TRBJ2-5|NA
CASSSFRALGETQYF
TGTGCCAGCAGTTCCTTCAGGGCCCTCGGGGAGACCCAGTACTTC